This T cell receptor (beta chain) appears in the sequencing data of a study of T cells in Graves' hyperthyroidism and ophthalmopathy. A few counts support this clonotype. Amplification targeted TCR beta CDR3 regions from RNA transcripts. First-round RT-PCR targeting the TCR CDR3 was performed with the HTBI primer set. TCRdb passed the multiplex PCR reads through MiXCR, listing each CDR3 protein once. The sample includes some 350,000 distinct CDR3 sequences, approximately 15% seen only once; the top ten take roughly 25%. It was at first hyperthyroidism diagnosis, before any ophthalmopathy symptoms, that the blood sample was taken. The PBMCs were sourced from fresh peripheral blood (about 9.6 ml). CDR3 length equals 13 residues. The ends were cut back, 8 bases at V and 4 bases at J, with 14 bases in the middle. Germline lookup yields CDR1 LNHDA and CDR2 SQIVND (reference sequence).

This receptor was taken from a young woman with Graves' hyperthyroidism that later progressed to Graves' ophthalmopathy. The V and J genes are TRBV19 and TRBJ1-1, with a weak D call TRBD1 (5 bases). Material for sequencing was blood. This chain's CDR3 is CASRRDGGTEAFF. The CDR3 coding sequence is TGTGCCAGTCGGAGGGATGGGGGCACTGAAGCTTTCTTT.